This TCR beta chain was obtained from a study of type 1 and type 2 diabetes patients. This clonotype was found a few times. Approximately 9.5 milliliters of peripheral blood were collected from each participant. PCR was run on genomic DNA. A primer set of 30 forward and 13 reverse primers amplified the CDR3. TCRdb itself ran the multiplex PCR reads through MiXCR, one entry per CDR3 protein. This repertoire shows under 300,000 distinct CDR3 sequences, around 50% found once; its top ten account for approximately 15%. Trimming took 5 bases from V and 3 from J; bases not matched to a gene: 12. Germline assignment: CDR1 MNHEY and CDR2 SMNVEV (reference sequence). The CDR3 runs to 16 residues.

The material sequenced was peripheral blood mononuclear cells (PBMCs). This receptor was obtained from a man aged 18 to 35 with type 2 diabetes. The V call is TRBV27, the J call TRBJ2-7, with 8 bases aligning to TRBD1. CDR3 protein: CASSSSRTGPYYEQYF. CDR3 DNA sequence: TGTGCCAGCAGTAGTTCGAGGACAGGGCCTTACTACGAGCAGTACTTC.